The 18 T cell receptor gamma chains below were found in one sample sequenced in a study of gamma-delta chains in newborns, infants, children. TCRdb re-called the reads using CATT. The data show around 2,700 gamma-chain clones, 20% to 30% seen once. Sequences were obtained from blood. The receptor source for this set is a child who was a newborn, infant or young child, either healthy, febrile or measles-vaccinated (not recorded which).

The rearrangement joins TRGV9 to TRGJP. The CDR3 is made up of 17 amino acids. J gave up 6 bases and V 0 bases, and 5 bases lay outside the gene matches. CDR1 and CDR2 from the germline V gene are GITISATS and ISYDGTV (reference sequence). This chain's CDR3 is CALWEVITELGKKIKVF. The CDR3 DNA reads as TGTGCCTTGTGGGAGGTGATTACAGAGTTGGGCAAAAAAATCAAGGTATTT.

This clone occurred a few times. The chain recombines TRGV9 with TRGJP. With 0 bases clipped from V and 4 bases from J, the junction kept 6 bases outside the gene matches. This CDR3 has 18 residues. Germline V gene data show CDR1 as GITISATS and CDR2 as ISYDGTV (reference sequence). This CDR3 is CALWEVPTQELGKKIKVF. The CDR3 DNA reads as TGTGCCTTGTGGGAGGTGCCCACTCAAGAGTTGGGCAAAAAAATCAAGGTATTT.

In regard to this clone: At one of its ends the junction is not consistent with the germline gene, which may arise from a read error. The chain couples TRGV9 to TRGJP. Looked up from germline, CDR1 is GITISATS and CDR2 is ISYDGTV (reference sequence). CDR3 length equals 16 residues. The CDR3 sequence: CALWKYSELGKKIKVF. The CDR3 DNA reads as TGTGCCCTGTGGAAGTATTCAGAGTTGGGCAAAAAAATCAAGGTATTT.

The chain couples TRGV9 to TRGJP. V was pared by 0 bases and J by 3 bases, with 5 bases of the junction left unmatched. CDR1 is GITISATS and CDR2 is ISYDGTV in the germline V gene (reference sequence). The CDR3 runs 18 residues. The CDR3 here is CALWEVGPQELGKKIKVF. In DNA, the CDR3 is TGTGCCTTGTGGGAGGTGGGCCCGCAAGAGTTGGGCAAAAAAATCAAGGTATTT.

With regard to this clone: Just one base apart from a much larger clone, this may be a read error. The same CDR3 can be traced to other DNA sequences in this sample. The rearrangement uses TRGV9 and TRGJP. CDR1 and CDR2 (germline): GITISATS, ISYDGTV (reference sequence). V lost 2 bases, J lost 2 bases, and 3 bases stayed unmatched. The CDR3 is made up of 17 amino acids. The CDR3 nucleotides read TGTGCCTTGTGGGAGGCGCGGCAAGAGTTGGGCAAAAAAATCAAGGTATTT. Residues: CALWEARQELGKKIKVF.

A note on this clone: One base away lies a much larger clone, so this may be a sequencing read error. This chain joins TRGV9 and TRGJP. The CDR3 spans 17 residues. Germline V gene lookup returns CDR1 GITISATS and CDR2 ISYDGTV (reference sequence). CDR3 sequence reads: CALWEVRQELDKKIKVF. CDR3 nucleotide sequence: TGTGCCTTGTGGGAGGTGAGGCAAGAGTTGGACAAAAAAATCAAGGTATTT.

This clone was seen a few times. At one of its ends the junction is not consistent with the germline gene, which may arise from a read error. V usage is TRGV9 and J usage is TRGJP. The CDR3 loop spans 17 amino acids. Per germline, CDR1 GITISATS and CDR2 ISYDGTV (reference sequence). In DNA form, the CDR3 reads TGTGCCTTGTGGGGGGTGAGAGGTTTGTTGGGCAAAAAAATCAAGGTATTT. This gives the protein CALWGVRGLLGKKIKVF.

This clone is large within its sample. The chain carries TRGV2 and TRGJ1 or TRGJ2. CDR1 EGSNGY and CDR2 YDSYNSKV come from the germline V gene. The CDR3 sequence is 14 residues long. The trim removed 0 bases at V and 11 bases at J, leaving 13 bases unmatched. The CDR3 DNA reads as TGTGCCACCTGGGACGGGCACAGTATTGTGGAGAAACTCTTT. It translates to CATWDGHSIVEKLF.

For this clone: A junction end diverges from the germline sequence, so it may reflect a read error. The chain combines TRGV9 with TRGJP. Germline CDR1 and CDR2: GITISATS and ISYDGTV (reference sequence). The CDR3 sequence is 17 residues long. The CDR3 sequence: CALWEMQKELGKKIKVF. The DNA for the CDR3 is TGTGCCTTGTGGGAGATGCAGAAGGAGTTGGGCAAAAAAATCAAGGTGTTT.

This clone was observed a handful of times. V is TRGV9 and J is TRGJP. Germline values: CDR1 GITISATS, CDR2 ISYDGTV (reference sequence). The CDR3 has 16 amino acids. Trimming cost V 6 bases and J 6 bases; bases outside gene matches: 8. CDR3 region: CALWRPLELGKKIKVF. The CDR3 DNA follows: TGTGCCTTGTGGAGGCCTCTAGAGTTGGGCAAAAAAATCAAGGTATTT.

In its sample, this clone ranks as large. Given a much more abundant clone one base away, this may be a read error. This CDR3 is also generated by other DNA sequences in the sample. The V and J genes are TRGV9 and TRGJP. CDR3 length equals 16 residues. V was pared by 1 base and J by 4 bases, with 1 base of the junction left unmatched. The germline gives CDR1 GITISATS, CDR2 ISYDGTV (reference sequence). This CDR3 is CALWEVQELGKKIKVF. DNA of the CDR3: TGTGCCTTGTGGGAGGTCCAAGAGTTGGGCAAAAAAATCAAGGTATTT.

With respect to this clone: Other DNA variants within this sample encode the same CDR3. The chain carries TRGV9 and TRGJP. V lost 3 bases and J lost 7; bases outside the gene matches: 6. The germline V gene has CDR1 GITISATS and CDR2 ISYDGTV (reference sequence). This CDR3 contains 16 residues. Here the CDR3 DNA reads TGTGCCTTGTGGGAGCTCGGGGAGTTGGGCAAAAAAATCAAGGTATTT. Translation: CALWELGELGKKIKVF.

About this clone: A much larger clone differs by one base, so this may be a read error. V gene TRGV9 combines with J gene TRGJP. Germline values: CDR1 GITISATS, CDR2 ISYDGTV (reference sequence). This CDR3 spans 17 amino acids. In DNA form, the CDR3 reads TGTGCCTTGTCGGAGGTGCTACATGAGTTGGGCAAAAAAATCAAGGTATTT. Translating gives CALSEVLHELGKKIKVF.

V is TRGV9 and J is TRGJP. With V trimmed by 4 bases and J by 9 bases, 12 bases remained unmatched. Germline-derived CDR1 and CDR2 are GITISATS and ISYDGTV (reference sequence). This CDR3 is built from 17 residues. Written as DNA, the CDR3 is TGTGCCTTGTGGGATCCCAAAGACCCGTTGGGCAAAAAAATCAAGGTATTT. Translated: CALWDPKDPLGKKIKVF.

The V call is TRGV9, the J call TRGJP. This CDR3 has 17 residues. The V and J ends lost 0 bases and 9 bases, in that order; junction bases with no gene match: 8. Per germline, CDR1 GITISATS and CDR2 ISYDGTV (reference sequence). As DNA, the CDR3 is TGTGCCTTGTGGGAGGTGCTTTTTGGGTTGGGCAAAAAAATCAAGGTATTT. The encoded protein is CALWEVLFGLGKKIKVF.

This chain joins TRGV9 and TRGJ1 or TRGJ2. This CDR3 is 12 amino acids long. J gave up 4 bases and V 3 bases, and 3 bases lay outside the gene matches. Germline assignment: CDR1 GITISATS and CDR2 ISYDGTV (reference sequence). The CDR3: CALWEIYYKKLF. CDR3 nucleotides: TGTGCCTTGTGGGAGATCTATTATAAGAAACTCTTT.

The genes are TRGV9 and TRGJP. Trimming at V came to 0 bases and at J to 2 bases, leaving 4 bases not matched to a gene. The CDR3 is made up of 18 amino acids. Germline V gene sequence: CDR1 GITISATS, CDR2 ISYDGTV (reference sequence). CDR3 region: CALWEVRWQELGKKIKVF. In DNA, the CDR3 is TGTGCCTTGTGGGAGGTGCGGTGGCAAGAGTTGGGCAAAAAAATCAAGGTATTT.

In its sample, this clone was seen once. A read error is possible here, since a much larger clone lies one base away. V usage is TRGV9 and J usage is TRGJP. V lost 0 bases and J lost 7; bases outside the gene matches: 9. This CDR3 has 18 residues. CDR1 and CDR2 from the germline V gene are GITISATS and ISYDGTV (reference sequence). CDR3 amino acids: CALWEVHSGELGKKIKVF. The CDR3 bases are TGTGCCTTGTGGGAGGTGCATAGTGGGGAGTTGGGCAAAAAAATCAAGGTATTT.